This T cell receptor (beta chain) was sequenced in a study of human T cells and chemical hapten exposure. Whole-study context: Sensitization involved placing 2% DPC onto a 2 cm by 2 cm region of upper inner arm skin.

Described time point: patch test 1, 2 weeks after DPC sensitization. As to treatment: therapeutic diphenylcyclopropenone sensitization with weekly scalp DPC. Ten or more counts support this clonotype. Its specificity is unknown. Broader study findings: Donors, who had alopecia, may show an immune response that differs from healthy people's. TCRs exceeding 1 in 1000 frequency stayed unchanged with DPC sensitization.

Germline lookup yields CDR1 LGHDT and CDR2 YNNKEL (reference sequence). V was clipped by 4 bases and J by 8 bases; unmatched bases: 10. The length of the CDR3 is 16 residues. TCRdb called the RACE reads again in MiXCR, with one record for every CDR3 protein. Here the sample spans nearly 350,000 distinct CDR3 sequences, about 7% being singletons. This rearrangement joins TRBV3-1 to TRBJ1-4, with 10 bases identical to TRBD1. The receptor was derived from a young woman with alopecia areata. Some clones in this sample may be carry-over from other donors' samples. The sample was whole blood, taken in connection with sensitization to the hapten diphenylcyclopropenone (DPC). CDR3 amino acids: CASSRYTGTGDEKLFF. CDR3 nucleotide sequence: TGTGCCAGCAGCCGATACACCGGGACAGGGGACGAAAAACTGTTTTTT.